What follows are 25 T cell receptor beta chains derived from one specimen sequenced in a study of blood T cells in healthy people across ages. Alongside a J-beta primer mix, a sample-barcoded 5' primer served in a second PCR lasting about 7 to 11 cycles. TCRdb processed the 5' RACE reads anew with MiXCR; each CDR3 protein has one entry. In the table there are roughly 900,000 distinct CDR3 sequences, around 46% of which are singletons. The source material was blood. All receptors derive from a man aged 25-45 years in good health.

This clonotype was recorded a few times. In DNA, the CDR3 is TGTGCCAGCAACTCAATCGGGACCCAGTACTTC. This codes for CASNSIGTQYF. The chain combines TRBV2 with TRBJ2-5; the D is unclear. Per the germline V gene, CDR1 is SNHLY and CDR2 is FYNNEI. The germline V and J ends were trimmed by 7 bases and 7 bases, with 10 bases remaining between them. The CDR3 sequence is 11 residues long.

This chain links TRBV6-1 with TRBJ2-7; 11 bases map to TRBD2. This CDR3 spans 15 amino acids. V was clipped by 7 bases and J by 3 bases; unmatched bases: 8. Germline values: CDR1 MNHNS, CDR2 SASEGT. CDR3 amino acids: CASILAGGRLYEQYF. The CDR3 nucleotides are TGTGCCAGCATCCTAGCGGGGGGAAGGCTCTACGAGCAGTACTTC.

Regarding this clonotype: A much bigger clone sits one base away, suggesting this may be a read error. The rearrangement links TRBV6-5 to TRBJ2-1, with a possible D match to TRBD2 (6 bases). Germline values: CDR1 MNHEY, CDR2 SVGAGI. This CDR3 has 12 residues. Trimming removed 5 bases from V and 13 bases from J, with 15 bases in between. The CDR3 sequence: CASSQNRGTQFF. As DNA, the CDR3 is TGTGCCAGCAGTCAGAACCGGGGGACTCAGTTCTTC.

This clonotype was counted a few times. V and J are TRBV6-5 and TRBJ1-1; D remains unclear. CDR1 MNHEY and CDR2 SVGAGI come from the germline V gene. V lost 2 bases to trimming and J lost 1 base, with 8 bases between them. The CDR3 consists of 14 residues. The CDR3 spells CASSYARGNTEAFF. The DNA of the CDR3 is TGTGCCAGCAGTTACGCACGGGGGAACACTGAAGCTTTCTTT.

V is TRBV20-1 and J is TRBJ2-4; 7 positions agree with TRBD1. The CDR3 spans 15 residues. V shed 0 bases, J shed 1 base, and the junction held 3 bases outside the gene matches. Germline V gives CDR1 DFQATT, CDR2 SNEGSKA (reference sequence). CDR3 in DNA: TGCAGTGCTAGAGATTGGGGACAGGCCAAAAACATTCAGTACTTC. Its protein is CSARDWGQAKNIQYF.

This clonotype was observed a handful of times. The chain recombines TRBV7-2 with TRBJ1-5, with D tentatively TRBD1 (5 bases). Germline assignment: CDR1 SGHTA and CDR2 FQGNSA. The length of the CDR3 is 13 residues. V was shortened by 6 bases and J by 6 bases, with 12 bases between the two germline ends. The CDR3 DNA reads as TGTGCCAGCAGACATGACAGCGGTCAGCCCCAGCATTTT. This sequence encodes CASRHDSGQPQHF.

The chain couples TRBV6-1 to TRBJ1-5, with 7 nucleotides matching TRBD1. CDR1 is MNHNS, CDR2 SASEGT, per germline. The CDR3 runs to 19 residues. V lost 7 bases and J lost 2; bases outside the gene matches: 20. As DNA, the CDR3 is TGTGCCAGCATCGGAGGGGTTACAGGGGCCCTTTTTGGCAATCAGCCCCAGCATTTT. Its translation is CASIGGVTGALFGNQPQHF.

The chain couples TRBV11-3 to TRBJ1-1; tentative D call: TRBD1 (5 bases). V was cut by 2 bases and J by 11 bases, with 9 bases left in between. The CDR3 totals 11 residues. Germline CDR1 reads SGHNT; CDR2 reads YENEEA. The CDR3 sequence: CASSLLGVAFF. In DNA, the CDR3 is TGTGCCAGCAGCTTATTAGGGGTCGCTTTCTTT. The full variable domain, rest sourced from reference TRBV11-3 and TRBJ1-1, is EAGVVQSPRYKIIEKKQPVAFWCNPISGHNTLYWYLQNLGQGPELLIRYENEEAVDDSQLPKDRFSAERLKGVDSTLKIQPAELGDSAVYLCASSLLGVAFFGQGTRLTVV.

V usage is TRBV4-1 and J usage is TRBJ2-7; 7 positions match TRBD1. The better agreement between TRBJ2-4 and the DNA end casts doubt on the J call. This CDR3 spans 14 amino acids. The germline gives CDR1 MGHRA, CDR2 YSYEKL. This CDR3 reads CASRIQQGFGIQYF. The CDR3, as DNA: TGCGCCAGCCGAATTCAACAGGGGTTCGGCATTCAGTACTTC.

As to this clonotype: A junction end diverges from the germline sequence, so it may reflect a read error. The chain recombines TRBV6-4 with TRBJ1-6; D is uncertain. This CDR3 region has 15 residues. The V gene's germline CDR1 is MRHNA and CDR2 SNTAGT. The CDR3 nucleotides are TGTGCCAGCAGTGACTTGCCGGGAGCGAATTCACCCCCCCACTTT. Translating gives CASSDLPGANSPPHF.

Details on this clonotype: An end of the junction does not agree with germline; a read error may underlie this. This rearrangement joins TRBV6-7 to TRBJ2-1; TRBD2 aligns across 8 bases. TRBV6-7 is filed as an ORF, its function uncertain. CDR3 length: 16 amino acids. The DNA for the CDR3 is TGTGCCAGCAGTTACCCGACTAGCGCACCCTACAATGAGCCGTTCTTC. As protein: CASSYPTSAPYNEPFF.

V gene TRBV5-1 combines with J gene TRBJ2-1, with TRBD1 matching over 7 bases. The germline V gene encodes CDR1 SGHRS and CDR2 YFSETQ. The CDR3 sequence is 13 residues long. The junction had 3 bases not matched to a gene; V was cut back by 4 bases and J by 5 bases. CDR3 in DNA: TGCGCCAGCAGCGGGACAGCTGACAATGAGCAGTTCTTC. It yields the protein CASSGTADNEQFF.

The chain links TRBV5-1 to TRBJ2-7, with D possibly matching TRBD2 (5 bases). The CDR3 consists of 15 residues. Germline V CDR1 and CDR2: SGHRS, YFSETQ. Trimming shortened V by 0 bases and J by 6 bases, and 16 bases separated the two germline ends. The CDR3 loop reads CASSLADGSGSEQYF. The CDR3 DNA sequence: TGCGCCAGCAGCTTGGCCGACGGGTCTGGGAGCGAGCAGTACTTC.

This rearrangement joins TRBV7-9 to TRBJ2-1; 10 bases fit TRBD1. CDR1 and CDR2 from the germline V gene are SEHNR and FQNEAQ (reference sequence). There are 15 residues in the CDR3. V shed 5 bases and J 5 bases; nucleotides not matched to a gene: 6. CDR3 sequence (DNA): TGTGCCAGCAGCGGCCGGGACAGGGGAGACAATGAGCAGTTCTTC. Translated, it gives CASSGRDRGDNEQFF.

This rearrangement joins TRBV7-6 to TRBJ1-1; D ambiguous. The CDR3 covers 14 residues. Trimming pared 5 bases from V and 5 bases from J, leaving 15 bases between. The germline V gene has CDR1 SGHVS and CDR2 FNYEAQ. CDR3 protein: CASSGGPRGTEAFF. The CDR3 DNA is TGTGCCAGCAGCGGCGGCCCTCGAGGGACTGAAGCTTTCTTT.

In its sample, this clonotype was seen a few times. V and J are TRBV4-1 and TRBJ2-4, with a tentative D call TRBD1 (6 bases). Judging by the DNA end, TRBJ2-7 fits better; the J call may be wrong. Germline V CDR1 and CDR2: MGHRA, YSYEKL. This CDR3 spans 14 amino acids. The CDR3, as DNA: TGCGCCAGCAGCCATCCCGGCAGGGGATACGAGCAGTACTTC. This gives the protein CASSHPGRGYEQYF.

CDR3 loop: CASTGQGRSEKLFF. CDR3 DNA sequence: TGTGCCAGCACCGGACAGGGACGAAGCGAAAAACTGTTTTTT. The chain uses TRBV6-2 or TRBV6-3 and TRBJ1-4, with TRBD1 matching over 8 bases. Germline CDR1 MNHEY, CDR2 SVGEGT. The CDR3 loop spans 14 amino acids. Trimming removed 7 bases from V and 8 bases from J; junction bases left unmatched: 9.

For this clonotype: Here the CDR3 omits its conserved ending phenylalanine or tryptophan, so a read error is the likely source. The chain combines TRBV5-1 with TRBJ2-2; D is uncertain. The CDR3 has 15 amino acids. Germline CDR1 and CDR2: SGHRS and YFSETQ. The ends were cut back, 2 bases at V and 6 bases at J, with 14 bases in the middle. The CDR3 loop reads CASSFEPPLAGELFV. The CDR3 nucleotides are TGCGCCAGCAGCTTTGAGCCCCCCTTGGCCGGGGAGCTGTTTGTT.

The J gene is TRBJ1-3, the V gene TRBV30; maybe TRBD1 (5 bases). CDR1 and CDR2 from the germline V gene are GTSNPN and SVGIG (reference sequence). V was trimmed by 1 base and J by 4 bases, leaving 8 bases between them. The CDR3 contains 13 residues. The CDR3 here is CAWSGGSGNTIYF. CDR3 DNA: TGTGCCTGGAGTGGGGGGTCGGGAAACACCATATATTTT.

This chain joins TRBV7-9 and TRBJ2-1; D may correspond to TRBD1 or TRBD2 (5 bases each). The CDR3 extends over 13 amino acids. Trimming pared 4 bases from V and 5 bases from J, leaving 9 bases between. Germline V lookup: CDR1 SEHNR, CDR2 FQNEAQ (reference sequence). The CDR3 here is CASSSRENNEQFF. CDR3 DNA sequence: TGTGCCAGCAGCTCCAGGGAGAACAATGAGCAGTTCTTC.

This chain links TRBV6-6 with TRBJ2-7; 11 bases are a match to TRBD1. The CDR3 contains 14 residues. V lost 7 bases, J lost 5 bases, and 7 bases stayed unmatched. Germline V gene sequence: CDR1 MNHNY, CDR2 SVGAGI (reference sequence). CDR3 amino acids: CASKSGQGVHEQYF. The DNA of the CDR3 is TGTGCCAGCAAGTCGGGACAGGGGGTCCACGAGCAGTACTTC.

V gene TRBV12-5 combines with J gene TRBJ2-1, with 14 nucleotides matching TRBD2. V lost 1 base to trimming and J lost 7 bases; unmatched junction nucleotides: 6. Per germline, CDR1 LGHNT and CDR2 FRNRAP. The CDR3 is made up of 17 amino acids. CDR3 sequence reads: CASGLGTSGGPGNEQFF. The CDR3 DNA reads TGTGCTAGTGGTTTGGGGACTAGCGGGGGGCCGGGGAATGAGCAGTTCTTC. The full variable domain, rest sourced from reference TRBV12-5 and TRBJ2-1, is DARVTQTPRHKVTEMGQEVTMRCQPILGHNTVFWYRQTMMQGLELLAYFRNRAPLDDSGMPKDRFSAEMPDATLATLKIQPSEPRDSAVYFCASGLGTSGGPGNEQFFGPGTRLTVL.

The V call is TRBV9, the J call TRBJ2-1; 8 nucleotides align to TRBD2. Trimming took 6 bases from V and 2 from J; bases not matched to a gene: 4. CDR1 and CDR2 (germline): SGDLS, YYNGEE. There are 14 residues in the CDR3. CDR3 protein: CASNGGATYNEQFF. CDR3 in DNA: TGTGCCAGCAACGGGGGGGCTACCTACAATGAGCAGTTCTTC.

The V gene is TRBV4-1, the J gene TRBJ2-3; either TRBD1 or TRBD2 may supply D (5 bases each). The CDR3 is 16 amino acids. Germline values: CDR1 MGHRA, CDR2 YSYEKL. V shed 4 bases and J shed 2 bases, with 16 bases lying between them. The CDR3 region is CASSPARGALTDTQYF. Here the CDR3 DNA reads TGCGCCAGCAGCCCCGCACGAGGGGCCCTCACAGATACGCAGTATTTT.

This clonotype appeared many times. The chain combines TRBV18 with TRBJ2-7; D uncertain. Germline-derived CDR1 and CDR2 are KGHSH and LQKENI. The length of the CDR3 is 14 residues. Between the trimmed V and J ends, which lost 0 bases and 2 bases, there was a span of 8 bases. For the CDR3, the DNA is TGTGCCAGCTCACCACCCCAAAACCCCTACGAGCAGTACTTC. This sequence encodes CASSPPQNPYEQYF.